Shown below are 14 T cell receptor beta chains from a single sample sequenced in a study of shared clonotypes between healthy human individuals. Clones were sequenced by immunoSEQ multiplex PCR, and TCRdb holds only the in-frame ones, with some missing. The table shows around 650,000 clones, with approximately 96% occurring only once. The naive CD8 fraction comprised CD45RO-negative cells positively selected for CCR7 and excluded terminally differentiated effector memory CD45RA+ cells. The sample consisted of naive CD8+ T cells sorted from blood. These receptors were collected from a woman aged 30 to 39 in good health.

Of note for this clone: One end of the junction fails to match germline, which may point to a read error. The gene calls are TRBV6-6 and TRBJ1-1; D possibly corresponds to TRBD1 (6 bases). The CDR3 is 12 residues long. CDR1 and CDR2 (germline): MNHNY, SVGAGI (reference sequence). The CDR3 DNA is TGTGCCAGCAGCCCAGGGGCGGCTGAGGCTTTCTTT. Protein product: CASSPGAAEAFF.

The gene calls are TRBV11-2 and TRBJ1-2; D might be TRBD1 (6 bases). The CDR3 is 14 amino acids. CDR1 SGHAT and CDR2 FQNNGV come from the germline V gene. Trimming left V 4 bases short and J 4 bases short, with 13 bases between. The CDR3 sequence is CASSSGQSPYGYTF. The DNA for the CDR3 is TGTGCCAGCAGCTCAGGACAGAGTCCCTATGGCTACACCTTC.

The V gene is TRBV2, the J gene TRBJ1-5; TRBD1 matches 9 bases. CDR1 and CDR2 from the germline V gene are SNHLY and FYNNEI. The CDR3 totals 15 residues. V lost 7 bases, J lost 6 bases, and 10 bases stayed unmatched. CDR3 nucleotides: TGTGCCAGCATGCAAACAGGGGGCGCGGGTCAGCCCCAGCATTTT. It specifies CASMQTGGAGQPQHF.

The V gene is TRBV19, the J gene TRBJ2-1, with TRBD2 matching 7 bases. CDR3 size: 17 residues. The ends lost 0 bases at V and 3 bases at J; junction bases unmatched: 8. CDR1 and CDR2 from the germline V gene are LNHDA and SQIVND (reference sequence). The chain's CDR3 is CASSIDPGEGLYNEQFF. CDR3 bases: TGTGCCAGTAGTATAGATCCCGGGGAGGGGCTCTACAATGAGCAGTTCTTC. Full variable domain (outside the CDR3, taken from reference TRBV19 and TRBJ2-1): DGGITQSPKYLFRKEGQNVTLSCEQNLNHDAMYWYRQDPGQGLRLIYYSQIVNDFQKGDIAEGYSVSREKKESFPLTVTSAQKNPTAFYLCASSIDPGEGLYNEQFFGPGTRLTVL.

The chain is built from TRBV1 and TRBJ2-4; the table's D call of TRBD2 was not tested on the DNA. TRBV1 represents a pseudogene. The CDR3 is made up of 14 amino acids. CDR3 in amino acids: CTSSLYYPKNIQYF. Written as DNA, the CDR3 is TGCACCAGCAGCCTTTACTACCCTAAAAACATTCAGTACTTC.

The CDR3 nucleotides are TGTGCCAGCAGCCCTAGCGGAGCCTACGAGCAGTACTTC. It yields the protein CASSPSGAYEQYF. This chain connects TRBV27 to TRBJ2-7, with 7 positions matching TRBD2. The J segment lost 2 bases and the V segment lost 6 bases, leaving 4 bases of the junction unmatched. CDR1 and CDR2 (germline): MNHEY, SMNVEV (reference sequence). The CDR3 covers 13 residues.

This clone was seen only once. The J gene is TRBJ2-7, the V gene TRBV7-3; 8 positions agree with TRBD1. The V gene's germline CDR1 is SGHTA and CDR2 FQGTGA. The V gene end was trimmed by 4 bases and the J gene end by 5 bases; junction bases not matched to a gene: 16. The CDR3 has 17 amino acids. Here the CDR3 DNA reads TGTGCCAGCAGCTCCGGGGTTGGCGGGACAGGTCTCCACGAGCAGTACTTC. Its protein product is CASSSGVGGTGLHEQYF. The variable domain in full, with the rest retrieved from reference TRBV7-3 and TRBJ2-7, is GAGVSQTPSNKVTEKGKYVELRCDPISGHTALYWYRQSLGQGPEFLIYFQGTGAADDSGLPNDRFFAVRPEGSVSTLKIQRTERGDSAVYLCASSSGVGGTGLHEQYFGPGTRLTVT.

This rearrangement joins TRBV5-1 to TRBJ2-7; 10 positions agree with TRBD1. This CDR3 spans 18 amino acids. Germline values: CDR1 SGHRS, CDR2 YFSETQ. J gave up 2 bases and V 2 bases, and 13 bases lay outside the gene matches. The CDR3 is CASSLRQGALAEAYEQYF. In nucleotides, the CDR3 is TGCGCCAGCAGCTTACGACAGGGGGCGCTAGCGGAGGCCTACGAGCAGTACTTC.

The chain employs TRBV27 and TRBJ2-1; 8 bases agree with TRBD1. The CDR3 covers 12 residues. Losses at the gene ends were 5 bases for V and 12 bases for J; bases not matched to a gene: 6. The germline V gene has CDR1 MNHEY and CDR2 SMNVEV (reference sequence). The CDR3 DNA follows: TGTGCCAGCAGTGCGACCGGGACAGGGCAGTTCTTC. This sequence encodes CASSATGTGQFF.

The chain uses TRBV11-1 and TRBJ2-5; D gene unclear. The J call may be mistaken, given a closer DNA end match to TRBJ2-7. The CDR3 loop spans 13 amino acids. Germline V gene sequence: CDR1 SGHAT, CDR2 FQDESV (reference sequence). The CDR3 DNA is TGTGCCAGCAGCTTCGGAATCCTCTACGAGCAGTACTTC. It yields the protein CASSFGILYEQYF.

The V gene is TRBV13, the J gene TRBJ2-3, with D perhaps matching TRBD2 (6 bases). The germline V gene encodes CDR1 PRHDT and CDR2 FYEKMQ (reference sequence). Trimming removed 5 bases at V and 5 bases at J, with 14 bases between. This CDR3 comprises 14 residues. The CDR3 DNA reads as TGTGCCAGCAGCCCGGGGACGGGGGTAGATACGCAGTATTTT. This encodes CASSPGTGVDTQYF.

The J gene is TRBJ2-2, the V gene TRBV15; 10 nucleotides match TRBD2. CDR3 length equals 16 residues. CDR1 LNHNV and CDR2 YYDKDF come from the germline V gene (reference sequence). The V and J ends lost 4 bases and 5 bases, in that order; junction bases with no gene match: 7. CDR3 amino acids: CATSTGSGRGTGELFF. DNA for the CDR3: TGTGCCACCAGCACCGGAAGCGGGAGGGGAACCGGGGAGCTGTTTTTT.

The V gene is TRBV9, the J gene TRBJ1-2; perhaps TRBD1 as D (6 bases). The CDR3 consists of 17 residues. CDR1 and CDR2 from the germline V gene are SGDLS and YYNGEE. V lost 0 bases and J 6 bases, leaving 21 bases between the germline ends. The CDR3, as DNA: TGTGCCAGCAGCGTAGGAGGGGGAGAGGTCTGGATAAATGGCTACACCTTC. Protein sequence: CASSVGGGEVWINGYTF.

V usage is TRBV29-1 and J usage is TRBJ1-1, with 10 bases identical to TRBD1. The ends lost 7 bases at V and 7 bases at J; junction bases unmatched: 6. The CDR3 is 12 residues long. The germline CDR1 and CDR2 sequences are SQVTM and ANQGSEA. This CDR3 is CSAGTGVYEAFF. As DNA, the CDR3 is TGCAGCGCCGGGACAGGGGTTTATGAAGCTTTCTTT.